The TCR beta chain described here comes from a study of T cells after yellow fever vaccination. CDR3 length equals 16 residues. CDR1 and CDR2 (germline): SGHRS, YFSETQ. Between the trimmed V and J ends, which lost 0 bases and 0 bases, there was a span of 10 bases. MiXCR, applied by TCRdb to the 5' RACE reads, yields one record per CDR3 protein. This sample has around 600,000 distinct CDR3 sequences, with 10% to 15% found just once. The V gene is TRBV5-1, the J gene TRBJ2-4; D gene unclear. The TCR comes from a man aged 30 to 39 who received the YFV17D yellow fever vaccine. The sample in question was PBMCs, obtained on the day of the yellow fever booster vaccination. CDR3 region: CASSLAPSGAKNIQYF. As DNA, the CDR3 is TGCGCCAGCAGCTTGGCCCCGTCGGGAGCCAAAAACATTCAGTACTTC.